This TCR beta chain was sequenced in a study of identical twins. The study, taken as a whole, reports: Analyses of zero insertions could be partly confounded by invariant MAIT and iNKT cells.

CDR3 length equals 14 residues. Germline V gives CDR1 LGHNA, CDR2 YSLEER. V shed 5 bases and J shed 5 bases, with 13 bases lying between them. This clonotype was observed at least ten times. Its antigen is not known. Unique molecular identifiers were present on the cDNA, which also gained a universal primer site by template switching. TCRdb redid the calling of the 5' RACE reads with MiXCR, one entry per CDR3 protein. The table has over 600,000 distinct CDR3 sequences, around 20% seen once. The same specimen was also included in a second study, on T cells expressing NK-cell markers.

The sample was PBMCs. This clonotype was obtained from a woman younger than 30 in good health. The V and J genes are TRBV4-3 and TRBJ2-1; the D gene is possibly TRBD2 (5 bases). The CDR3 loop reads CASSFGVGNNEQFF. DNA of the CDR3: TGCGCCAGCAGCTTCGGGGTGGGAAACAATGAGCAGTTCTTC.